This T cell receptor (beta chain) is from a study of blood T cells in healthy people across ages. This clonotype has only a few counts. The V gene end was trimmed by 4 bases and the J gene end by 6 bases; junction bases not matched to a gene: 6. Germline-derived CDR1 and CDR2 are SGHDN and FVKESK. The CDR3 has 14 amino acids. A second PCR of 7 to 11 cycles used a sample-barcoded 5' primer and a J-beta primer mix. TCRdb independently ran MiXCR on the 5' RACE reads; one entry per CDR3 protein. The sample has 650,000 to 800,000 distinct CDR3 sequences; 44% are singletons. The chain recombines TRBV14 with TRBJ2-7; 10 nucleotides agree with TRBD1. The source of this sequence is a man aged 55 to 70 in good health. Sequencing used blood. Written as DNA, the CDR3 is TGTGCCAGCAGCCTGCGGACAGGGGGATCCGAGCAGTACTTC. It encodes CASSLRTGGSEQYF.